The 32 T cell receptor beta chains listed next were all sequenced from one sample in a study of T-cell memory formation after mild COVID-19. Via MiXCR, TCRdb re-called the 5' RACE reads, giving one row per CDR3 protein. The data show 300,000 to 350,000 distinct CDR3 sequences, about 13% seen once. Sequences were obtained from PBMCs or a T cell subset sorted from them (not recorded which). The receptors shown here come from a man aged 18 to 30 who had mild COVID-19 (a few samples of this study predate the infection). Cell type and time point are not known.

This clonotype was counted a single time. This CDR3 reads CSARLAGYYTGELFF. The CDR3 nucleotides are TGCAGTGCTAGACTAGCGGGGTACTACACCGGGGAGCTGTTTTTT. V usage is TRBV20-1 and J usage is TRBJ2-2; TRBD2 aligns across 9 bases. This CDR3 contains 15 residues. V was clipped by 2 bases and J by 3 bases; unmatched bases: 4. The V gene's germline CDR1 is DFQATT and CDR2 SNEGSKA (reference sequence).

This clonotype was seen a few times. The chain employs TRBV4-2 and TRBJ2-1; 8 positions agree with TRBD2. The CDR3 contains 17 residues. Trimming at V came to 1 base and at J to 4 bases, leaving 9 bases not matched to a gene. Germline V gives CDR1 LGHNA, CDR2 YNFKEQ. CDR3 coding DNA: TGTGCCAGCAGCCAAGTCTGGCGGGGGGCCATGTACAATGAGCAGTTCTTC. Amino acids: CASSQVWRGAMYNEQFF.

The chain links TRBV12-3 or TRBV12-4 to TRBJ1-1; tentatively, D is TRBD1 (5 bases). This CDR3 is 12 amino acids long. The V end was cut by 0 bases, the J end by 11 bases, with 10 bases between. The CDR3 loop is CASSLAAGRAFF. The CDR3, as DNA: TGTGCCAGCAGTTTAGCGGCAGGGCGGGCTTTCTTT.

The V and J genes are TRBV11-2 and TRBJ2-2, with TRBD2 matching 13 bases. J gave up 3 bases and V 7 bases, and 2 bases lay outside the gene matches. Germline V gene lookup returns CDR1 SGHAT and CDR2 FQNNGV. The CDR3 length is 15 residues. CDR3 in DNA: TGTGCCAGCACACTAGCGGGGGGGTACACCGGGGAGCTGTTTTTT. Amino acids: CASTLAGGYTGELFF.

This clonotype has just a few counts. The V and J genes are TRBV20-1 and TRBJ1-5; D gene unclear. Germline V gives CDR1 DFQATT, CDR2 SNEGSKA (reference sequence). Between the trimmed V and J ends, which lost 0 bases and 3 bases, there was a span of 12 bases. This CDR3 is 15 amino acids long. The CDR3 sequence: CSARDSQAHNQPQHF. Written as DNA, the CDR3 is TGCAGTGCTAGAGACTCTCAGGCTCACAATCAGCCCCAGCATTTT.

The chain couples TRBV2 to TRBJ2-5, with a tentative D call TRBD1 (5 bases). CDR3 length: 17 residues. Germline CDR1 SNHLY, CDR2 FYNNEI. Between the trimmed V and J ends, which lost 6 bases and 0 bases, there was a span of 20 bases. CDR3: CASRETLTARYQETQYF. The CDR3 coding sequence is TGTGCCAGCAGGGAGACCCTGACAGCCCGATACCAAGAGACCCAGTACTTC.

This clonotype appeared many times. The chain combines TRBV4-3 with TRBJ1-5; D remains unclear. CDR1 and CDR2 from the germline V gene are LGHNA and YSLEER. Trimming stripped 6 bases from V and 1 base from J, with 10 bases between. CDR3 length: 14 amino acids. In nucleotides, the CDR3 is TGCGCCAGCAGTCGTGGCCCGAGCAATCAGCCCCAGCATTTT. As protein: CASSRGPSNQPQHF.

The rearrangement uses TRBV7-9 and TRBJ2-7; unclear D gene. Germline CDR1 and CDR2: SEHNR and FQNEAQ (reference sequence). V lost 3 bases, J lost 2 bases, and 5 bases lay in between. The CDR3 is made up of 12 amino acids. The chain's CDR3 is CASSFRTYEQYV. The CDR3 DNA is TGTGCCAGCAGCTTCCGAACCTACGAGCAGTACGTC.

This sequence joins TRBV27 and TRBJ2-1; no clear D. Per germline, CDR1 MNHEY and CDR2 SMNVEV (reference sequence). The CDR3 loop spans 12 amino acids. Trimming removed 6 bases from V and 9 bases from J, with 12 bases in between. CDR3 sequence (DNA): TGTGCCAGCAGCAGGCCTTCGGTTGAGCAGTTCTTC. Translating it yields CASSRPSVEQFF.

This clonotype was recorded a few times. This sequence joins TRBV2 and TRBJ2-5, with 9 nucleotides matching TRBD1. Germline lookup yields CDR1 SNHLY and CDR2 FYNNEI. This CDR3 has 14 residues. V lost 5 bases to trimming and J lost 4 bases; unmatched junction nucleotides: 5. CDR3: CASSRQGVGETQYF. The CDR3 DNA reads TGTGCCAGCAGTAGACAGGGGGTGGGAGAGACCCAGTACTTC.

This clonotype came up a few times. V usage is TRBV9 and J usage is TRBJ1-2, with 9 bases that match TRBD1. Per the germline V gene, CDR1 is SGDLS and CDR2 is YYNGEE. CDR3 length: 15 residues. Trimming at V came to 4 bases and at J to 7 bases, leaving 11 bases not matched to a gene. The CDR3 bases are TGTGCCAGCAGCCCCGGGGACAGGGATGCGGGTGGCTACACCTTC. It specifies CASSPGDRDAGGYTF.

The CDR3 region is CASSSRVLGADTQYF. CDR3 DNA: TGTGCCAGCAGTAGCCGGGTCCTTGGGGCGGATACGCAGTATTTT. The chain combines TRBV6-5 with TRBJ2-3, with TRBD1 as a possible D gene (5 bases). Per the germline V gene, CDR1 is MNHEY and CDR2 is SVGAGI. This CDR3 is 15 amino acids long. V gave up 5 bases and J gave up 6 bases, with 18 bases separating them.

The DNA for the CDR3 is TGTGCCAGTAGTGCGTCGGGCGCCTATGGCTACACCTTC. Protein sequence: CASSASGAYGYTF. V gene TRBV19 combines with J gene TRBJ1-2; D is uncertain. The CDR3 covers 13 residues. Germline V lookup: CDR1 LNHDA, CDR2 SQIVND (reference sequence). The V gene lost 5 bases and the J gene lost 4 bases, with 11 bases spanning the gap.

The rearrangement uses TRBV5-1 and TRBJ2-3; no clear D gene. Trimming removed 4 bases from V and 2 bases from J, with 5 bases in between. The CDR3 loop spans 12 amino acids. Germline V gene lookup returns CDR1 SGHRS and CDR2 YFSETQ. The chain's CDR3 is CASSHNTDTQYF. The CDR3 region has the DNA TGCGCCAGCAGCCATAACACAGATACGCAGTATTTT.

This clonotype was seen a handful of times. The chain uses TRBV5-1 and TRBJ1-5; no definite D call. CDR1 is SGHRS and CDR2 is YFSETQ in the germline V gene. The V end was cut by 2 bases, the J end by 5 bases, with 8 bases between. The CDR3 is 13 residues long. This CDR3 reads CASSLSRDQPQHF. CDR3 DNA: TGCGCCAGCAGCTTATCCCGAGATCAGCCCCAGCATTTT.

This clonotype was seen more than once but under ten times. The V call is TRBV7-2, the J call TRBJ2-7; TRBD2 matches 11 bases. V was pared by 5 bases and J by 1 base, with 4 bases of the junction left unmatched. This CDR3 is built from 15 residues. Germline V gene data show CDR1 as SGHTA and CDR2 as FQGNSA. The CDR3 loop reads CASSETSGTSYEQYF. The CDR3 nucleotides are TGTGCCAGCAGCGAGACTAGCGGGACTTCCTACGAGCAGTACTTC.

This clonotype turned up a few times. V gene TRBV7-9 combines with J gene TRBJ1-2; tentative D call: TRBD1 (5 bases). The CDR3 is made up of 16 amino acids. Trimming cost V 1 base and J 8 bases, with 20 bases left between them. Germline CDR1 reads SEHNR; CDR2 reads FQNEAQ (reference sequence). CDR3 sequence (DNA): TGTGCCAGCAGCTTAGGGGGAGGGGCCGCCGGTTGGGGCTACACCTTC. This codes for CASSLGGGAAGWGYTF.

This clonotype turned up a few times. The chain uses TRBV6-5 and TRBJ1-1; possibly TRBD1 for D (5 bases). CDR3 length equals 13 residues. Trimming stripped 6 bases from V and 4 bases from J, with 12 bases between. Germline CDR1 MNHEY, CDR2 SVGAGI. CDR3 protein: CASRDTIGTEAFF. In DNA form, the CDR3 reads TGTGCCAGCAGGGACACAATAGGCACTGAAGCTTTCTTT.

This clonotype was observed a handful of times. V and J are TRBV5-1 and TRBJ2-2; 7 bases are a match to TRBD1. The ends lost 3 bases at V and 3 bases at J; junction bases unmatched: 11. The germline V gene has CDR1 SGHRS and CDR2 YFSETQ. CDR3 length: 17 residues. CDR3 nucleotide sequence: TGCGCCAGCAGCTCGGAACCTGGGACAGCGGACACCGGGGAGCTGTTTTTT. Protein product: CASSSEPGTADTGELFF.

This clonotype turned up a few times. This chain links TRBV12-3 or TRBV12-4 with TRBJ2-5; 10 bases map to TRBD1. This CDR3 contains 14 residues. J gave up 5 bases and V 7 bases, and 7 bases lay outside the gene matches. CDR3 DNA: TGTGCCAGCAAAACCGACAGGGGGCGGGAGACCCAGTACTTC. Amino acids: CASKTDRGRETQYF.

J is TRBJ2-5 and V is TRBV20-1; 9 bases line up with TRBD1. J was trimmed by 5 bases and V by 0 bases; bases with no gene match: 7. This CDR3 comprises 15 residues. The germline CDR1 and CDR2 sequences are DFQATT and SNEGSKA (reference sequence). CDR3 sequence: CSARDMGQGQETQYF. The CDR3 bases are TGCAGTGCTAGAGATATGGGACAGGGCCAGGAGACCCAGTACTTC.

This clonotype was detected only a few times. The rearrangement uses TRBV5-1 and TRBJ1-6; D call uncertain. The germline V gene encodes CDR1 SGHRS and CDR2 YFSETQ. The CDR3 sequence is 16 residues long. Trimming stripped 2 bases from V and 5 bases from J, with 14 bases between. The CDR3 DNA reads as TGCGCCAGCAGCTTCCTCGGACCGCACGATAATTCACCCCTCCACTTT. Encoded protein: CASSFLGPHDNSPLHF.

This clonotype was observed a few times. V and J are TRBV24-1 and TRBJ2-1; D unresolved. This CDR3 comprises 13 residues. Germline CDR1 reads KGHDR; CDR2 reads SFDVKD. The V and J ends lost 4 bases and 8 bases respectively, with 11 bases between them. CDR3 protein: CATSEPSRDEQFF. As DNA, the CDR3 is TGTGCCACCAGTGAACCGTCCCGCGATGAGCAGTTCTTC.

This chain's CDR3 is CASSQEGGYEQYV. CDR3 DNA sequence: TGTGCCAGCAGCCAAGAGGGGGGTTACGAGCAGTACGTC. This rearrangement joins TRBV3-1 to TRBJ2-7; D might be TRBD2 (6 bases). CDR1 is LGHDT and CDR2 is YNNKEL in the germline V gene (reference sequence). This CDR3 comprises 13 residues. V lost 0 bases to trimming and J lost 4 bases, with 7 bases between them.

Many counts were recorded for this clonotype. The gene calls are TRBV7-9 and TRBJ1-1; D call uncertain. CDR1 is SEHNR, CDR2 FQNEAQ, per germline (reference sequence). The CDR3 runs to 14 residues. V was trimmed by 5 bases and J by 4 bases, leaving 14 bases between them. The CDR3 here is CASSPDGRATEAFF. Here the CDR3 DNA reads TGTGCCAGCAGCCCCGACGGGCGGGCCACTGAAGCTTTCTTT.

In this sample, this clonotype turned up a few times. The CDR3 sequence is CASSHVLAGSYNEQFF. As DNA, the CDR3 is TGCGCCAGCAGCCATGTACTAGCGGGCTCCTACAATGAGCAGTTCTTC. V usage is TRBV4-3 and J usage is TRBJ2-1, with TRBD2 identical over 9 bases. Germline V gene sequence: CDR1 LGHNA, CDR2 YSLEER. The V gene end was trimmed by 3 bases and the J gene end by 0 bases; junction bases not matched to a gene: 3. The CDR3 covers 16 residues.

This clonotype was observed many times. The V call is TRBV5-1, the J call TRBJ1-3; D call uncertain. CDR1 and CDR2 (germline): SGHRS, YFSETQ. V was shortened by 0 bases and J by 4 bases, with 14 bases between the two germline ends. The CDR3 loop spans 16 amino acids. Here the CDR3 reads CASSLVSGIAGNTIYF. The CDR3 DNA reads as TGCGCCAGCAGCTTGGTTTCTGGAATAGCGGGAAACACCATATATTTT.

The sample holds many counts of this clonotype. The CDR3: CASSQEGYGYTF. In DNA form, the CDR3 reads TGCGCCAGCAGCCAAGAGGGCTATGGCTACACCTTC. This chain uses TRBV4-3 with TRBJ1-2; D gene unclear. This CDR3 spans 12 amino acids. Germline lookup yields CDR1 LGHNA and CDR2 YSLEER. Between the trimmed V and J ends, which lost 0 bases and 4 bases, there was a span of 3 bases.

This clonotype turned up a few times. The V and J genes are TRBV6-5 and TRBJ1-6; weak D call: TRBD1 (6 bases). The CDR3 contains 14 residues. CDR1 and CDR2 (germline): MNHEY, SVGAGI. V dropped 3 bases and J dropped 7 bases, with 10 bases sitting between them. CDR3 protein: CASSYRQGNSPLHF. As DNA, the CDR3 is TGTGCCAGCAGTTATCGGCAGGGGAATTCACCCCTCCACTTT.

The chain combines TRBV12-3 or TRBV12-4 with TRBJ2-5; D may be TRBD2 (6 bases). The V end was cut by 3 bases, the J end by 4 bases, with 12 bases between. The CDR3 consists of 14 residues. CDR3 loop: CASSFSGGLETQYF. CDR3 nucleotides: TGTGCCAGCAGTTTTTCCGGGGGATTAGAGACCCAGTACTTC.

This clonotype showed up just a few times. The DNA for the CDR3 is TGTGCCAGCAGCTTAAAATGGGCCCTAGCCAAAAACATTCAGTACTTC. This codes for CASSLKWALAKNIQYF. The rearrangement joins TRBV7-8 to TRBJ2-4; no definite D call. Germline V CDR1 and CDR2: SGHVS, FQNEAQ. The CDR3 totals 16 residues. V was trimmed by 2 bases and J by 0 bases, leaving 11 bases between them.

This chain uses TRBV12-3 or TRBV12-4 with TRBJ2-1; a possible D gene is TRBD1 (6 bases). The V end was cut by 5 bases, the J end by 5 bases, with 19 bases between. The CDR3 has 16 amino acids. The CDR3 reads CASSPEGGHGHNEQFF. In DNA, the CDR3 is TGTGCCAGCAGTCCCGAAGGGGGACACGGGCACAATGAGCAGTTCTTC.